These T cell receptor beta chains were read from a single sample in a study of blood T cell repertoires in COVID-19. The protocol was immunoSEQ multiplex PCR, while the TCRdb copy is restricted to in-frame clones and leaves out a portion. The sample holds some 130,000 clones; 90% are singletons and the top ten take 3.7%. The sequenced sample was peripheral blood. These receptors were taken from a man aged 50-60 years with active COVID-19. The CDR3 runs from the conserved cysteine through the conserved F or W. D genes are given only for firm matches. Not every row has a clone size; where given, it reads once, few, many or a size class.

D: TRBD1; V: TRBV5-1; J: TRBJ1-4; size: -; CDR3: CASRPGTVANEKLFF; DNA: TGCGCCAGCAGGCCGGGGACAGTAGCTAATGAAAAACTGTTTTTT
D: -; V: TRBV7-9; J: TRBJ1-3; size: -; CDR3: CASSSPGRAGNTIYF; DNA: TGTGCCAGCAGCTCACCCGGCAGGGCTGGAAACACCATATATTTT
D: -; V: TRBV19; J: TRBJ1-2; size: once; CDR3: CASSRPDSQYGYTF; DNA: TGTGCCAGTAGTAGGCCAGACAGCCAGTATGGCTACACCTTC
D: TRBD1; V: TRBV19; J: TRBJ2-7; size: -; CDR3: CASSILKGQGASNEQYF; DNA: TGTGCCAGTAGTATACTAAAGGGGCAGGGGGCGTCGAACGAGCAGTACTTC
D: -; V: TRBV9; J: TRBJ2-1; size: -; CDR3: CASSAPGSYNEQFF; DNA: TGTGCCAGCAGCGCCCCCGGGAGTTACAATGAGCAGTTCTTC
D: TRBD1; V: TRBV2; J: TRBJ1-5; size: -; CDR3: CASSGGQGQPQHF; DNA: TGTGCCAGCAGTGGGGGACAGGGCCAGCCCCAGCATTTT
D: -; V: TRBV27; J: TRBJ2-2; size: -; CDR3: CASSSRVGGELFF; DNA: TGTGCCAGCAGTTCCAGGGTCGGCGGGGAGCTGTTTTTT
D: -; V: TRBV3-1/TRBV3-2; J: TRBJ2-5; size: -; CDR3: CATQRLAAQETQYF; DNA: TGTGCCACCCAACGACTCGCGGCTCAAGAGACCCAGTACTTC
D: TRBD1; V: TRBV9; J: TRBJ1-1; size: -; CDR3: CASSVGGQANTEAFF; DNA: TGTGCCAGCAGCGTAGGAGGACAGGCGAACACTGAAGCTTTCTTT
D: -; V: TRBV18; J: TRBJ2-4; size: -; CDR3: CASSPSQGVVKNIQYF; DNA: TGTGCCAGCTCACCATCACAGGGAGTTGTCAAAAACATTCAGTACTTC
D: -; V: TRBV6-1; J: TRBJ2-2; size: -; CDR3: CASSDLGLNTGELFF; DNA: TGTGCCAGCAGTGATTTGGGACTTAACACCGGGGAGCTGTTTTTT
D: -; V: TRBV5-1; J: TRBJ2-3; size: -; CDR3: CASSLAGGGDTQYF; DNA: TGCGCCAGCAGCTTGGCGGGGGGCGGAGATACGCAGTATTTT
D: -; V: TRBV19; J: TRBJ1-1; size: -; CDR3: CASSIGREAFF; DNA: TGTGCCAGTAGTATCGGTCGTGAAGCTTTCTTT
D: TRBD1; V: TRBV25-1; J: TRBJ2-1; size: -; CDR3: CASSESGTGGINEQFF; DNA: TGTGCCAGCAGTGAATCGGGGACAGGGGGGATAAATGAGCAGTTCTTC
D: TRBD2; V: TRBV9; J: TRBJ2-1; size: -; CDR3: CASRGLAGANEQFF; DNA: TGTGCCAGCAGGGGACTAGCGGGAGCTAATGAGCAGTTCTTC
D: TRBD1; V: TRBV11-3; J: TRBJ1-2; size: -; CDR3: CASSHTGQGARGYTF; DNA: TGTGCCAGCAGCCACACGGGACAGGGGGCTCGGGGCTACACCTTC
D: TRBD2; V: TRBV19; J: TRBJ2-3; size: -; CDR3: CASNPWGGSTDTQYF; DNA: TGTGCCAGTAACCCTTGGGGGGGAAGCACAGATACGCAGTATTTT
D: -; V: TRBV2; J: TRBJ1-1; size: few; CDR3: CASIREAEAFF; DNA: TGTGCCAGCATCAGGGAAGCTGAAGCTTTCTTT
D: TRBD2; V: TRBV10-2; J: TRBJ2-1; size: once; CDR3: CASSARTSGRTGEQFF; DNA: TGCGCCAGCAGTGCCCGGACTAGCGGGAGAACGGGTGAGCAGTTCTTC
D: -; V: TRBV3-1/TRBV3-2; J: TRBJ2-3; size: -; CDR3: CASSPTDIFSTDTQYF; DNA: TGTGCCAGCAGCCCAACAGACATTTTTAGCACAGATACGCAGTATTTT
D: -; V: TRBV5-1; J: TRBJ2-7; size: -; CDR3: CASSRDRLLYEQYF; DNA: TGCGCCAGCAGCCGAGACAGACTCCTCTACGAGCAGTACTTC
D: TRBD1; V: TRBV7-2; J: TRBJ2-3; size: -; CDR3: CASSLLTGASTDTQYF; DNA: TGTGCCAGCAGCTTACTAACAGGGGCGAGCACAGATACGCAGTATTTT
D: TRBD2; V: TRBV7-2; J: TRBJ2-2; size: -; CDR3: CASSSTSGFSNTGELFF; DNA: TGTGCCAGCAGCTCCACTAGCGGGTTTTCGAACACCGGGGAGCTGTTTTTT
D: -; V: TRBV25-1; J: TRBJ1-3; size: -; CDR3: CASSETSSGNTIYF; DNA: TGTGCCAGCAGTGAAACTAGCTCTGGAAACACCATATATTTT
D: -; V: TRBV9; J: TRBJ1-2; size: -; CDR3: CASSVGAGDGYTF; DNA: TGTGCCAGCAGCGTAGGGGCAGGGGATGGCTACACCTTC
D: TRBD1; V: TRBV7-2; J: TRBJ1-5; size: -; CDR3: CASSLGQGVGQPQHF; DNA: TGTGCCAGCAGCTTAGGGCAGGGGGTAGGTCAGCCCCAGCATTTT
D: -; V: TRBV15; J: TRBJ2-3; size: -; CDR3: CATSRDLTPGLSVTDTQYF; DNA: TGTGCCACCAGCAGAGATCTGACTCCGGGACTTTCCGTCACAGATACGCAGTATTTT
D: -; V: TRBV11-3; J: TRBJ2-1; size: -; CDR3: CASSLGAELSYNEQFF; DNA: TGTGCCAGCAGCTTAGGAGCGGAACTCTCCTACAATGAGCAGTTCTTC
D: -; V: TRBV27; J: TRBJ1-2; size: -; CDR3: CASAPLPTVNYGYTF; DNA: TGTGCCAGCGCCCCTTTACCGACAGTTAACTATGGCTACACCTTC
D: -; V: TRBV3-1/TRBV3-2; J: TRBJ1-5; size: -; CDR3: CASSQGRAGNQPQHF; DNA: TGTGCCAGCAGCCAAGGCCGGGCGGGAAATCAGCCCCAGCATTTT
D: -; V: TRBV11-2; J: TRBJ2-3; size: -; CDR3: CASSIRLTTDTQYF; DNA: TGTGCCAGCAGCATACGACTAACCACAGATACGCAGTATTTT
D: -; V: TRBV19; J: TRBJ1-1; size: once; CDR3: CASRSPRDLIGTEAFF; DNA: TGTGCCAGTAGAAGCCCGCGGGACTTAATTGGCACTGAAGCTTTCTTT
D: -; V: TRBV30; J: TRBJ1-3; size: -; CDR3: CACPTGLSGNTIYF; DNA: TGTGCCTGCCCTACGGGACTTTCTGGAAACACCATATATTTT
D: -; V: TRBV9; J: TRBJ2-7; size: once; CDR3: CASSPREVPYEQYF; DNA: TGTGCCAGCAGCCCGAGGGAGGTACCCTACGAGCAGTACTTC
D: TRBD2; V: TRBV5-1; J: TRBJ2-5; size: -; CDR3: CASSLVFTSGEETQYF; DNA: TGCGCCAGCAGCTTGGTTTTTACTAGCGGAGAGGAGACCCAGTACTTC
D: TRBD1; V: TRBV10-1; J: TRBJ1-1; size: -; CDR3: CASSHRGLSEAFF; DNA: TGCGCCAGCAGCCACAGGGGGCTGAGTGAAGCTTTCTTT
D: -; V: TRBV27; J: TRBJ1-4; size: -; CDR3: CASSPGGGFATNEKLFF; DNA: TGTGCCAGCAGTCCCGGGGGGGGCTTTGCAACTAATGAAAAACTGTTTTTT
D: -; V: TRBV19; J: TRBJ2-5; size: -; CDR3: CASSNGLVGTQYF; DNA: TGTGCCAGTAGTAACGGACTGGTTGGGACCCAGTACTTC
D: -; V: TRBV29-1; J: TRBJ2-3; size: -; CDR3: CSVGQLSTDTQYF; DNA: TGCAGCGTTGGCCAACTTAGTACAGATACGCAGTATTTT
D: -; V: TRBV18; J: TRBJ1-3; size: -; CDR3: CASSPRQGIDTIYF; DNA: TGTGCCAGCTCACCTCGGCAGGGGATAGACACCATATATTTT
D: TRBD1; V: TRBV25-1; J: TRBJ1-1; size: -; CDR3: CASSESGSGTVNTEAFF; DNA: TGTGCCAGCAGTGAATCAGGGTCCGGGACAGTGAACACTGAAGCTTTCTTT
D: -; V: TRBV11-1; J: TRBJ1-1; size: -; CDR3: CASSQTGAYTEAFF; DNA: TGTGCCAGCAGCCAAACAGGCGCTTACACTGAAGCTTTCTTT
D: -; V: TRBV7-9; J: TRBJ2-2; size: -; CDR3: CASSLLLNTGELFF; DNA: TGTGCCAGCAGCTTATTACTAAACACCGGGGAGCTGTTTTTT
D: -; V: TRBV5-6; J: TRBJ1-1; size: -; CDR3: CASSLYGLPAGNTEAFF; DNA: TGTGCCAGCAGCTTGTATGGGCTCCCGGCGGGGAACACTGAAGCTTTCTTT